This TCR beta chain was sequenced for a study of T cell changes during pregnancy in multiple sclerosis. Germline V CDR1 and CDR2: MNHNS, SASEGT. The CDR3 is 18 amino acids. V was trimmed by 1 base and J by 4 bases, leaving 21 bases between them. Some clones are missing from TCRdb's copy, which holds only in-frame ones; the method was immunoSEQ multiplex PCR. The sample lists 65,000 to 95,000 clones, approximately 93% seen once, with around 0.91% in the top ten. The rearrangement joins TRBV6-1 to TRBJ2-3; perhaps TRBD2 as D (5 bases). This sample comprised peripheral blood, obtained in the second trimester of pregnancy. The sequence came from a female donor in good health, enrolled as a control in a pregnancy study. CDR3 region: CASSEGGQALMLADTQYF. DNA of the CDR3: TGTGCCAGCAGTGAAGGAGGGCAGGCACTTATGCTAGCAGATACGCAGTATTTT.